The rows below give T cell receptor beta chains drawn from one sample of a study of cytomegalovirus exposure and HLA in healthy donors. This table comes from immunoSEQ multiplex PCR, and its TCRdb copy is limited to in-frame clones, with some not included. The sample lists about 67,000 clones, roughly 77% occurring once. Sequencing input: PBMCs. All receptors come from a woman aged 25-40 years in good health and CMV-seronegative. CDR3s include the opening cysteine and the closing phenylalanine or tryptophan. The D gene is left open where the match is weak. Some rows mark clone size as missing; the rest say once, few, many or name a class of expanded clone.

CDR3 DNA: TGTGCCAGCAGCTTAGATGGGAGTAATACTGAAGCTTTCTTT
CDR3 protein: CASSLDGSNTEAFF
clone size: -
V gene: TRBV11-3
J gene: TRBJ1-1
D gene: -

CDR3 DNA: TGCGCCAGCAGCCAAGATGGGCACGAGCAGTACTTC
CDR3 protein: CASSQDGHEQYF
clone size: -
V gene: TRBV4-1
J gene: TRBJ2-7
D gene: -

CDR3 DNA: TGTGCCAGCAGCTTGGGACATACGGAGACCCAGTACTTC
CDR3 protein: CASSLGHTETQYF
clone size: -
V gene: TRBV5-6
J gene: TRBJ2-5
D gene: -

CDR3 DNA: TGTGCCAGCAGCCCGCGCTCTGGAAACACCATATATTTT
CDR3 protein: CASSPRSGNTIYF
clone size: few
V gene: TRBV9
J gene: TRBJ1-3
D gene: -

CDR3 DNA: TGTGCCTGGAGTGACGGAGGCAATGAGCAGTTCTTC
CDR3 protein: CAWSDGGNEQFF
clone size: -
V gene: TRBV30
J gene: TRBJ2-1
D gene: -

CDR3 DNA: TGTGCCTGGAGTGAGGGGACAGCGCCTCGACCGAAGGGGGAGCAGTACTTC
CDR3 protein: CAWSEGTAPRPKGEQYF
clone size: -
V gene: TRBV30
J gene: TRBJ2-7
D gene: TRBD1

CDR3 DNA: TGTGCCAGCAGCCGGTCGTATGGCTACACCTTC
CDR3 protein: CASSRSYGYTF
clone size: few
V gene: TRBV5-8
J gene: TRBJ1-2
D gene: -

CDR3 DNA: TGTGCCAGCAGCGCCGACCAGGGATCACCCCTCCACTTT
CDR3 protein: CASSADQGSPLHF
clone size: -
V gene: TRBV2
J gene: TRBJ1-6
D gene: -

CDR3 DNA: TGTGCCAGCTCACCCCTGGACAGTAGGGTATTGGATACGCAGTATTTT
CDR3 protein: CASSPLDSRVLDTQYF
clone size: medium-sized
V gene: TRBV18
J gene: TRBJ2-3
D gene: -

CDR3 DNA: TGCGCCAGCAGCCAAGTCGGAGGCCGGGAGCCCTACGAGCAGTACTTC
CDR3 protein: CASSQVGGREPYEQYF
clone size: -
V gene: TRBV4-1
J gene: TRBJ2-7
D gene: -

CDR3 DNA: TGCGCCAGCAGCCAAGAAGCCGGGACAGGGGGCGCCTATGGCTACACCTTC
CDR3 protein: CASSQEAGTGGAYGYTF
clone size: -
V gene: TRBV4-3
J gene: TRBJ1-2
D gene: TRBD1

CDR3 DNA: TGTGCCAGCACTACACTCGACAAGAACACCGGGGAGCTGTTTTTT
CDR3 protein: CASTTLDKNTGELFF
clone size: -
V gene: TRBV2
J gene: TRBJ2-2
D gene: -

CDR3 DNA: TGTGCCAGCAGCGTCGCGGGAGGGGAAAACAATGAGCAGTTCTTC
CDR3 protein: CASSVAGGENNEQFF
clone size: once
V gene: TRBV9
J gene: TRBJ2-1
D gene: TRBD2

CDR3 DNA: TGTGCCAGCAGCTCCCGTAAATATCAGGCGAACACCGGGGAGCTGTTTTTT
CDR3 protein: CASSSRKYQANTGELFF
clone size: -
V gene: TRBV5-4
J gene: TRBJ2-2
D gene: -

CDR3 DNA: TGTGCCAGCTCACGGGACAGGGATAGCAATCAGCCCCAGCATTTT
CDR3 protein: CASSRDRDSNQPQHF
clone size: few
V gene: TRBV18
J gene: TRBJ1-5
D gene: TRBD1

CDR3 DNA: TGCGCCAGCAGCAGCCAGGACAGGGGGCTCTCTGGGGCCAACGTCCTGACTTTC
CDR3 protein: CASSSQDRGLSGANVLTF
clone size: few
V gene: TRBV4-1
J gene: TRBJ2-6
D gene: TRBD1

CDR3 DNA: TGCGCCAGCAGCCGCCGGACTAGCGGGGGGGAAGAGACCCAGTACTTC
CDR3 protein: CASSRRTSGGEETQYF
clone size: -
V gene: TRBV5-1
J gene: TRBJ2-5
D gene: TRBD2

CDR3 DNA: TGCGCCAGCAGCTTGACTAGCGGGGGGGCCCAAGAGACCCAGTACTTC
CDR3 protein: CASSLTSGGAQETQYF
clone size: -
V gene: TRBV5-1
J gene: TRBJ2-5
D gene: TRBD2

CDR3 DNA: TGTGCCAGCAGCACCAAGGCAGGGGGACAAATTTACAATGAGCAGTTCTTC
CDR3 protein: CASSTKAGGQIYNEQFF
clone size: -
V gene: TRBV9
J gene: TRBJ2-1
D gene: TRBD1

CDR3 DNA: TGCGCCAGCGGAGACTCCTACGAGCAGTACTTC
CDR3 protein: CASGDSYEQYF
clone size: -
V gene: TRBV5-1
J gene: TRBJ2-7
D gene: -

CDR3 DNA: TGTGCCAGCAGTAACCACAGGGGGACCGAAGCTTTCTTT
CDR3 protein: CASSNHRGTEAFF
clone size: -
V gene: TRBV6-5
J gene: TRBJ1-1
D gene: TRBD1

CDR3 DNA: TGTGCCAGCAGCGGGGTCAAGGACAGGGCTTTAGGGAAACTGTTTTTT
CDR3 protein: CASSGVKDRALGKLFF
clone size: -
V gene: TRBV7-2
J gene: TRBJ1-4
D gene: TRBD1

CDR3 DNA: TGTGCCAGCAGCTTGTCGGGGCGGGGGGGCCCCGGGGAGCTGTTTTTT
CDR3 protein: CASSLSGRGGPGELFF
clone size: -
V gene: TRBV5-6
J gene: TRBJ2-2
D gene: TRBD2

CDR3 DNA: TGTGCCAGCCCCACGGGGGGTATCCGAGGCACTGAAGCTTTCTTT
CDR3 protein: CASPTGGIRGTEAFF
clone size: -
V gene: TRBV2
J gene: TRBJ1-1
D gene: -

CDR3 DNA: TGTGCCAGCAGGGAGGTTACAGGGTATGGGGCCGGGGAGCTGTTTTTT
CDR3 protein: CASREVTGYGAGELFF
clone size: once
V gene: TRBV2
J gene: TRBJ2-2
D gene: -